These 4 T cell receptor beta chains were all obtained from the same sample, sequenced in a study of blood T cell repertoires in COVID-19. Clones were sequenced by immunoSEQ multiplex PCR, and TCRdb holds only the in-frame ones, with some missing. The table lists 200,000 or so clones, around nine tenths of them singletons. Sequencing was carried out using peripheral blood. The receptors come from a man aged 50-60 years with COVID-19, enrolled during active disease.

The chain has TRBV5-1 and TRBJ2-4; 10 nucleotides align to TRBD1. CDR1 SGHRS and CDR2 YFSETQ come from the germline V gene. The CDR3 has 16 amino acids. The ends lost 5 bases at V and 4 bases at J; junction bases unmatched: 9. The CDR3 loop is CASRDIRQGAKNIQYF. For the CDR3, the DNA is TGCGCCAGCAGGGACATAAGACAGGGGGCTAAAAACATTCAGTACTTC.

The chain carries TRBV6-5 and TRBJ2-7; 10 nucleotides align to TRBD2. The length of the CDR3 is 13 residues. CDR1 MNHEY and CDR2 SVGAGI come from the germline V gene. Losses at the gene ends were 5 bases for V and 7 bases for J; bases not matched to a gene: 5. DNA of the CDR3: TGTGCCAGCAGTCGGGGACTAGCGCTGGAGCAGTACTTC. Translation gives CASSRGLALEQYF.

CDR3 DNA sequence: TGTGCCAGCAGCATCGGACAGAGTAATTCACCCCTCCACTTT. Amino acids: CASSIGQSNSPLHF. The chain joins TRBV7-3 to TRBJ1-6; D might be TRBD1 (6 bases). The germline gives CDR1 SGHTA, CDR2 FQGTGA. Trimming cost V 5 bases and J 6 bases, with 11 bases left between them. This CDR3 is built from 14 residues.

J is TRBJ1-2 and V is TRBV9, with D perhaps matching TRBD1 (5 bases). This CDR3 is 12 amino acids long. Trimming shortened V by 3 bases and J by 3 bases, and 6 bases separated the two germline ends. Germline CDR1 SGDLS, CDR2 YYNGEE. CDR3 residues: CASSARDYGYTF. CDR3 DNA sequence: TGTGCCAGCAGCGCCAGGGACTATGGCTACACCTTC. The full variable domain, completed using reference TRBV9 and TRBJ1-2, is DSGVTQTPKHLITATGQRVTLRCSPRSGDLSVYWYQQSLDQGLQFLIQYYNGEERAKGNILERFSAQQFPDLHSELNLSSLELGDSALYFCASSARDYGYTFGSGTRLTVV.